Listed here are 31 T cell receptor beta chains from one sample, sequenced in a study of CD8 T cells in ankylosing spondylitis. Study outcomes and limitations: There was a TCR beta motif, made of several highly homologous variants, that appeared characteristic of ankylosing spondylitis blood.

No antigen is known for these receptors. MiXCR, applied by TCRdb to the 5' RACE reads, yields one record per CDR3 protein. The sample shows 800,000 to 900,000 distinct CDR3 sequences, 10% to 15% of them seen only once. Sequencing input: blood, either unsorted or a sorted T cell fraction (not recorded which). These receptors were obtained from a male donor with ankylosing spondylitis.

The chain joins TRBV10-1 to TRBJ2-7, with 9 bases identical to TRBD2. The CDR3 has 12 residues. J gave up 5 bases and V 9 bases, and 5 bases lay outside the gene matches. Germline CDR1 WNHNN, CDR2 SYGVQD (reference sequence). The DNA for the CDR3 is TGCGCCAGTTCAGCGGGGGGCAACGAGCAGTACTTC. Encoded protein: CASSAGGNEQYF.

This clonotype was counted at least ten times. This sequence joins TRBV16 and TRBJ1-1; D ambiguous. CDR3 length equals 13 residues. Germline V CDR1 and CDR2: KGHSY, FQNENV. Trimming left V 4 bases short and J 5 bases short, with 11 bases between. This CDR3 is CASSPRGRTEAFF. The CDR3 coding sequence is TGTGCCAGCAGCCCTCGAGGACGGACTGAAGCTTTCTTT.

In this sample, this clonotype turned up many times. The CDR3 nucleotides read TGCAGCGTTGGTCCAGATCTAACCTACGAGCAGTACTTC. This gives the protein CSVGPDLTYEQYF. This chain joins TRBV29-1 and TRBJ2-7, with unresolved D. V was trimmed by 4 bases and J by 2 bases, leaving 12 bases between them. The CDR3 length is 13 residues. The germline V gene encodes CDR1 SQVTM and CDR2 ANQGSEA.

The chain is built from TRBV6-2 or TRBV6-3 and TRBJ2-1; TRBD2 agrees at 10 bases. This CDR3 has 15 residues. CDR1 is MNHEY and CDR2 is SVGEGT in the germline V gene. Losses at the gene ends were 4 bases for V and 9 bases for J; bases not matched to a gene: 9. CDR3 in amino acids: CASSSASGSVGEQFF. The CDR3 coding sequence is TGTGCCAGCAGTTCCGCTAGCGGGAGCGTAGGTGAGCAGTTCTTC.

This clonotype was counted at least ten times. The rearrangement links TRBV29-1 to TRBJ1-5, with D tentatively TRBD1 (5 bases). V lost 4 bases and J 4 bases, leaving 11 bases between the germline ends. The CDR3 is 13 amino acids. Germline V gene lookup returns CDR1 SQVTM and CDR2 ANQGSEA. The CDR3 region has the DNA TGCAGCGTTGGGGGACTTCGGAATCAGCCCCAGCATTTT. Amino acid sequence: CSVGGLRNQPQHF.

This chain uses TRBV5-1 with TRBJ1-2, with D perhaps TRBD1 (6 bases). The CDR3 has 14 residues. CDR1 and CDR2 (germline): SGHRS, YFSETQ. The V and J ends lost 2 bases and 3 bases respectively, with 11 bases between them. CDR3 DNA sequence: TGCGCCAGCAGCTTCGGGGGCGAAGACTATGGCTACACCTTC. Translating gives CASSFGGEDYGYTF.

The chain couples TRBV5-1 to TRBJ2-3, with 7 bases aligning to TRBD1. Looked up from germline, CDR1 is SGHRS and CDR2 is YFSETQ. The CDR3 extends over 14 amino acids. V lost 4 bases to trimming and J lost 5 bases; unmatched junction nucleotides: 7. The CDR3 DNA is TGCGCCAGCAGCCCCACAGGGGAGTTAGATACGCAGTATTTT. This sequence encodes CASSPTGELDTQYF.

In regard to this clonotype: A much larger clone lies one base from this, so it may be a read error. No conserved phenylalanine or tryptophan is present at the end of the CDR3, so a read error is the likely explanation. The gene calls are TRBV7-9 and TRBJ1-5; D remains ambiguous. V was cut by 1 base and J by 7 bases, with 8 bases left in between. This CDR3 contains 13 residues. Germline CDR1 and CDR2: SEHNR and FQNEAQ (reference sequence). CDR3 DNA: TGTGCCAGCAGCTTAGGGGTGCCCCAGCCCCAGCATCTT. It codes for CASSLGVPQPQHL.

As concerns this clonotype: Mismatch with germline at one junction end may stem from a read error. The CDR3 sequence is CSARERVAKNIQYF. The CDR3 nucleotides are TGCAGTGCGAGAGAGAGGGTAGCCAAAAACATTCAGTACTTC. The chain uses TRBV20-1 and TRBJ2-4; weak D call: TRBD2 (5 bases). The CDR3 has 14 residues. Looked up from germline, CDR1 is DFQATT and CDR2 is SNEGSKA (reference sequence).

This clonotype was recorded a few times. The V gene is TRBV4-3, the J gene TRBJ2-2; a possible D gene is TRBD2 (5 bases). Germline CDR1 is LGHNA and CDR2 is YSLEER. Trimming removed 0 bases at V and 9 bases at J, with 11 bases between. The CDR3 runs to 14 residues. In DNA, the CDR3 is TGCGCCAGCAGCCAAGATCGGCGAGGGAGGGAGCTGTTTTTT. It specifies CASSQDRRGRELFF.

This clonotype was found a few times. CDR3 protein: CASKRGDSYNEQFF. The CDR3 nucleotides are TGTGCCAGCAAACGGGGTGATTCCTACAATGAGCAGTTCTTC. The V call is TRBV28, the J call TRBJ2-1; D perhaps matches TRBD2 (5 bases). The ends were cut back, 7 bases at V and 1 base at J, with 11 bases in the middle. The CDR3 covers 14 residues. Germline V gives CDR1 MDHEN, CDR2 SYDVKM.

V and J are TRBV20-1 and TRBJ2-4; TRBD1 matches 8 bases. V lost 5 bases to trimming and J lost 4 bases; unmatched junction nucleotides: 7. Germline CDR1 reads DFQATT; CDR2 reads SNEGSKA (reference sequence). The CDR3 has 14 residues. CDR3 sequence reads: CSAPDRGGKNIQYF. The CDR3 nucleotides read TGCAGTGCTCCCGACAGGGGTGGGAAAAACATTCAGTACTTC.

The rearrangement uses TRBV20-1 and TRBJ2-6; TRBD1 or TRBD2 may be the D gene (5 bases each). The CDR3 extends over 17 amino acids. V was cut by 1 base and J by 0 bases, with 13 bases left in between. Germline values: CDR1 DFQATT, CDR2 SNEGSKA (reference sequence). CDR3 loop: CSARAAGTSSGANVLTF. The CDR3 region has the DNA TGCAGTGCTAGAGCTGCAGGGACCAGCTCTGGGGCCAACGTCCTGACTTTC.

The chain is built from TRBV20-1 and TRBJ1-2; 8 positions agree with TRBD1. The CDR3 totals 16 residues. Per germline, CDR1 DFQATT and CDR2 SNEGSKA (reference sequence). The ends lost 4 bases at V and 5 bases at J; junction bases unmatched: 15. CDR3: CSATPRADREGYGYTF. CDR3 DNA sequence: TGCAGTGCTACCCCCCGGGCGGACAGGGAGGGGTATGGCTACACCTTC.

In its sample, this clonotype was seen many times. The chain employs TRBV5-1 and TRBJ2-5; a possible D gene is TRBD2 (6 bases). V lost 1 base, J lost 5 bases, and 18 bases lay in between. The CDR3 is 16 residues long. Germline V gives CDR1 SGHRS, CDR2 YFSETQ. The CDR3 region has the DNA TGCGCCAGCAGCTTGCTCGGGACGGCGGGGTTGGAGACCCAGTACTTC. Its translation: CASSLLGTAGLETQYF.

This clonotype has only a few counts. The chain combines TRBV5-4 with TRBJ1-2, with 8 nucleotides matching TRBD1. The germline gives CDR1 SGHNT, CDR2 YYREEE (reference sequence). V lost 1 base to trimming and J lost 3 bases; unmatched junction nucleotides: 5. The CDR3 spans 15 residues. CDR3 loop: CASSLPTGEDYGYTF. The CDR3 nucleotides are TGTGCCAGCAGCTTGCCGACAGGGGAGGACTATGGCTACACCTTC.

CDR3 nucleotides: TGCAGTGCTAGGGACGGGTCTACCTACGAGCAGTACTTC. It translates to CSARDGSTYEQYF. The genes are TRBV20-1 and TRBJ2-7; D remains unclear. Germline loops: CDR1 DFQATT, CDR2 SNEGSKA (reference sequence). CDR3 length: 13 residues. Trimming cost V 3 bases and J 2 bases, with 11 bases left between them.

The V and J genes are TRBV5-1 and TRBJ2-2, with D possibly being TRBD2 (5 bases). This CDR3 has 15 amino acids. V lost 2 bases, J lost 0 bases, and 8 bases lay in between. CDR1 SGHRS and CDR2 YFSETQ come from the germline V gene. The CDR3: CASSLFSANTGELFF. Here the CDR3 DNA reads TGCGCCAGCAGCTTATTTAGCGCGAACACCGGGGAGCTGTTTTTT.

V is TRBV20-1 and J is TRBJ1-3; 7 bases match TRBD1. Germline V gene data show CDR1 as DFQATT and CDR2 as SNEGSKA (reference sequence). This CDR3 has 14 residues. Trimming at V came to 6 bases and at J to 0 bases, leaving 5 bases not matched to a gene. CDR3 region: CSAAGGFSGNTIYF. CDR3 bases: TGCAGTGCCGCAGGGGGTTTCTCTGGAAACACCATATATTTT.

In its sample, this clonotype was seen a few times. The V call is TRBV5-6, the J call TRBJ1-1; D unresolved. There are 16 residues in the CDR3. From germline, CDR1 is SGHDT and CDR2 YYEEEE. The V gene lost 2 bases and the J gene lost 1 base, with 15 bases spanning the gap. CDR3 in amino acids: CASSFYGGRRNTEAFF. The DNA for the CDR3 is TGTGCCAGCAGCTTTTATGGAGGCAGGAGGAACACTGAAGCTTTCTTT.

This clonotype came up many times. The chain couples TRBV5-1 to TRBJ2-2, with D possibly matching TRBD2 (5 bases). The ends were cut back, 1 base at V and 4 bases at J, with 11 bases in the middle. The CDR3 runs 15 residues. In germline, CDR1 is SGHRS, CDR2 YFSETQ. CDR3 protein: CASSLHGESTGELFF. The CDR3 coding sequence is TGCGCCAGCAGCTTGCACGGGGAGTCCACCGGGGAGCTGTTTTTT. Variable domain in full (rest from reference TRBV5-1 and TRBJ2-2): KAGVTQTPRYLIKTRGQQVTLSCSPISGHRSVSWYQQTPGQGLQFLFEYFSETQRNKGNFPGRFSGRQFSNSRSEMNVSTLELGDSALYLCASSLHGESTGELFFGEGSRLTVL.

In this sample, this clonotype turned up many times. The rearrangement uses TRBV7-2 and TRBJ1-3; D is uncertain. Trimming stripped 0 bases from V and 0 bases from J, with 6 bases between. CDR1 SGHTA and CDR2 FQGNSA come from the germline V gene. This CDR3 has 15 amino acids. CDR3 nucleotides: TGTGCCAGCAGCTTAGCGCATGGCTCTGGAAACACCATATATTTT. Encoded protein: CASSLAHGSGNTIYF.

CDR3 in amino acids: CATSDFGDGYNEQFF. The CDR3 nucleotides are TGTGCCACCAGTGATTTTGGGGACGGATACAATGAGCAGTTCTTC. The chain recombines TRBV24-1 with TRBJ2-1; possibly TRBD1 or TRBD2 for D (5 bases each). Trimming took 1 base from V and 4 from J, leaving 10 bases between them. The CDR3 is made up of 15 amino acids. Germline V gene sequence: CDR1 KGHDR, CDR2 SFDVKD.

The chain uses TRBV20-1 and TRBJ1-2; 10 nucleotides agree with TRBD1. Trimming at V came to 2 bases and at J to 11 bases, leaving 8 bases not matched to a gene. CDR3 length equals 13 residues. Germline lookup yields CDR1 DFQATT and CDR2 SNEGSKA (reference sequence). In nucleotides, the CDR3 is TGCAGTGCTAGAAAACCGGGACAGGGGACATACACCTTC. It specifies CSARKPGQGTYTF.

In this sample, this clonotype turned up a few times. J is TRBJ2-1 and V is TRBV5-1, with 12 bases aligning to TRBD2. J gave up 5 bases and V 6 bases, and 3 bases lay outside the gene matches. Germline V gene data show CDR1 as SGHRS and CDR2 as YFSETQ. The CDR3 is made up of 14 amino acids. This chain's CDR3 is CASKGLAGNNEQFF. The DNA of the CDR3 is TGCGCCAGCAAAGGACTAGCGGGGAACAATGAGCAGTTCTTC.

This chain connects TRBV7-2 to TRBJ2-7; maybe TRBD1 (6 bases). This CDR3 spans 15 amino acids. V lost 5 bases and J 0 bases, leaving 14 bases between the germline ends. CDR1 is SGHTA and CDR2 is FQGNSA in the germline V gene. CDR3 nucleotides: TGTGCCAGCAGCCTTCGGACAGAGCCCTCCTACGAGCAGTACTTC. Translating gives CASSLRTEPSYEQYF.

The CDR3 DNA reads as TGCGCCAGCAGCTTACTAGCGGGAGGACCCCAAAACTACGAGCAGTACTTC. It specifies CASSLLAGGPQNYEQYF. This rearrangement joins TRBV5-1 to TRBJ2-7; TRBD2 matches 12 bases. With 2 bases clipped from V and 3 bases from J, the junction kept 9 bases outside the gene matches. Germline values: CDR1 SGHRS, CDR2 YFSETQ. The CDR3 has 17 residues.

This clonotype came up a few times. This chain connects TRBV6-5 to TRBJ2-7, with a tentative D call TRBD2 (6 bases). This CDR3 has 16 residues. Germline CDR1 is MNHEY and CDR2 is SVGAGI. Trimming took 4 bases from V and 1 from J, leaving 17 bases between them. CDR3 nucleotides: TGTGCCAGCAGTTCACCCCGGCGTAGCGGATCCTACGAGCAGTACTTC. Its protein product is CASSSPRRSGSYEQYF.

The chain links TRBV9 to TRBJ1-1; 8 positions match TRBD1. J gave up 0 bases and V 0 bases, and 4 bases lay outside the gene matches. CDR1 is SGDLS and CDR2 is YYNGEE in the germline V gene. The length of the CDR3 is 16 residues. In DNA, the CDR3 is TGTGCCAGCAGCGTAGGGGCAGGGGGCTTGAACACTGAAGCTTTCTTT. Translated: CASSVGAGGLNTEAFF.

The chain joins TRBV5-6 to TRBJ2-6; 7 nucleotides line up with TRBD1. This CDR3 region has 16 residues. CDR1 is SGHDT, CDR2 YYEEEE, per germline. V gave up 4 bases and J gave up 2 bases; unmatched junction bases: 6. CDR3 DNA: TGTGCCAGCAGCCCAACCACAGGGGCTGGGGCCAACGTCCTGACTTTC. It translates to CASSPTTGAGANVLTF.

This clonotype was observed a handful of times. V gene TRBV5-1 combines with J gene TRBJ2-2; 15 bases map to TRBD2. This CDR3 region has 16 residues. CDR1 is SGHRS, CDR2 YFSETQ, per germline. V lost 4 bases and J lost 5; bases outside the gene matches: 3. This CDR3 is CASSTGLAGGTGELFF. The CDR3 DNA is TGCGCCAGCAGCACGGGACTAGCGGGAGGAACCGGGGAGCTGTTTTTT. The variable domain in full, completed from reference TRBV5-1 and TRBJ2-2, reads KAGVTQTPRYLIKTRGQQVTLSCSPISGHRSVSWYQQTPGQGLQFLFEYFSETQRNKGNFPGRFSGRQFSNSRSEMNVSTLELGDSALYLCASSTGLAGGTGELFFGEGSRLTVL.